Listed here are 17 T cell receptor beta chains from one sample, sequenced in a study of cytotoxic CD8 clonotypes in ibrutinib-treated CLL (dated by TCRdb to about 2021). Library preparation employed the immunoSEQ multiplex PCR assay. The clones in this table, taken by TCRdb from immuneACCESS, are in-frame only. Not every clone is retained; where verified, under half of the shortfall comes from an unresolved V gene, and the cause of the rest is unknown. This sample comprises about 14,000 clones, around 67% of them detected only once. Jointly, the top ten make up 5.4% of the sample. Sequences were derived from PBMCs, sampled before ibrutinib treatment. The receptors were sampled from a human donor with chronic lymphocytic leukemia.

This chain's CDR3 is CASSLPPGVWNEQFF. The CDR3 DNA sequence: TGTGCCAGCAGTTTACCCCCAGGGGTTTGGAATGAGCAGTTCTTC. V and J are TRBV28 and TRBJ2-1, with D tentatively TRBD1 (6 bases). CDR3 size: 15 residues. V was clipped by 2 bases and J by 7 bases, with 15 bases between them. Germline V gene sequence: CDR1 MDHEN, CDR2 SYDVKM.

This clone was detected once. The gene calls are TRBV27 and TRBJ2-2; D is unresolved. CDR1 is MNHEY, CDR2 SMNVEV, per germline (reference sequence). This CDR3 spans 16 amino acids. The V end was cut by 0 bases, the J end by 6 bases, with 14 bases between. CDR3 bases: TGTGCCAGCAGTTTATCCCCCTTGTTAGGTTCCGGGGAGCTGTTTTTT. It is translated as CASSLSPLLGSGELFF.

The count of this clone is one. The rearrangement joins TRBV28 to TRBJ2-5, with TRBD2 matching 13 bases. CDR1 is MDHEN, CDR2 SYDVKM, per germline. After removal of 10 bases from V and 5 bases from J, the junction contained 7 bases not matched to a gene. The CDR3 totals 14 residues. CDR3 nucleotides: TGTGCCACCGGGGGGACTAGCGGGGTGGAGACCCAGTACTTC. It specifies CATGGTSGVETQYF.

The chain employs TRBV18 and TRBJ1-5, with 11 bases lining up with TRBD1. This CDR3 has 15 amino acids. CDR1 KGHSH and CDR2 LQKENI come from the germline V gene. After removal of 3 bases from V and 5 bases from J, the junction contained 3 bases not matched to a gene. The CDR3 coding sequence is TGTGCCAGCTCACCCGGGACAGGGGGTCATCAGCCCCAGCATTTT. This gives the protein CASSPGTGGHQPQHF. The whole variable domain, filled in from reference TRBV18 and TRBJ1-5, reads NAGVMQNPRHLVRRRGQEARLRCSPMKGHSHVYWYRQLPEEGLKFMVYLQKENIIDESGMPKERFSAEFPKEGPSILRIQQVVRGDSAAYFCASSPGTGGHQPQHFGDGTRLSIL.

The CDR3, as DNA: TGTGCCTGGAGTGTACTCCGAGGGTACGAGCAGTACTTC. Residues: CAWSVLRGYEQYF. The V call is TRBV30, the J call TRBJ2-7; maybe TRBD2 (5 bases). The V end lost 0 bases, the J end lost 4 bases, and 10 bases lay between the germline ends. The CDR3 runs 13 residues. CDR1 GTSNPN and CDR2 SVGIG come from the germline V gene (reference sequence).

V gene TRBV7-9 combines with J gene TRBJ2-7; D is unclear. The V end lost 5 bases, the J end lost 7 bases, and 12 bases lay between the germline ends. The CDR3 contains 12 residues. CDR1 is SEHNR, CDR2 FQNEAQ, per germline (reference sequence). CDR3 in DNA: TGTGCCAGCAGCAACCCGTTAGGGGAGCAGTACTTC. Its translation: CASSNPLGEQYF.

The chain has TRBV28 and TRBJ2-2; 12 nucleotides agree with TRBD1. The CDR3 contains 22 residues. V gave up 6 bases and J gave up 1 base; unmatched junction bases: 21. The germline gives CDR1 MDHEN, CDR2 SYDVKM. The CDR3 bases are TGTGCCAGCAGGGGGGACAGGGGGCGTCGGCCTAGCGGGATGGGGAACACCGGGGAGCTGTTTTTT. Translation gives CASRGDRGRRPSGMGNTGELFF.

Comment on this clone: One junction end does not reproduce the germline sequence, and a read error may be involved. CDR3 loop: CASSFQGPNAGELFF. DNA for the CDR3: TGTGCCAGCAGCTTCCAAGGGCCGAACGCCGGGGAGCTGTTTTTT. The chain uses TRBV7-2 and TRBJ2-2; unclear D gene. Germline V lookup: CDR1 SGHTA, CDR2 FQGNSA. The CDR3 runs to 15 residues.

The chain combines TRBV7-7 with TRBJ2-5, with 10 bases aligning to TRBD2. CDR3 length equals 15 residues. J was trimmed by 5 bases and V by 5 bases; bases with no gene match: 8. In germline, CDR1 is SSHAT, CDR2 FNYEAQ (reference sequence). In DNA form, the CDR3 reads TGTGCCAGCAGCCCCCGGACTAGCGGAGGGGAGACCCAGTACTTC. Its translation is CASSPRTSGGETQYF.

This clone was found a few times. This rearrangement joins TRBV5-4 to TRBJ1-4; 7 bases line up with TRBD1. The CDR3 loop spans 15 amino acids. Unmatched junction bases numbered 5, after V lost 4 bases and J lost 2 bases. Germline V CDR1 and CDR2: SGHNT, YYREEE (reference sequence). CDR3: CASSVQGGTNEKLFF. CDR3 DNA sequence: TGTGCCAGCAGCGTCCAGGGGGGGACTAATGAAAAACTGTTTTTT.

The CDR3 reads CAWTVGPDTEAFF. The CDR3 DNA is TGTGCCTGGACTGTGGGACCCGACACTGAAGCTTTCTTT. The chain couples TRBV30 to TRBJ1-1; possible D gene TRBD1, 5 bases. Germline V gene lookup returns CDR1 GTSNPN and CDR2 SVGIG (reference sequence). Deletions cut 4 bases from V and 3 bases from J, with 12 bases between. This CDR3 region has 13 residues.

V and J are TRBV7-8 and TRBJ1-4; D gene unclear. The CDR3 spans 14 residues. Trimming cost V 7 bases and J 8 bases, with 17 bases left between them. Germline lookup yields CDR1 SGHVS and CDR2 FQNEAQ. CDR3 in DNA: TGTGCCAGCACCCTGGGTAGGGTGGCCGAAAAACTGTTTTTT. The encoded protein is CASTLGRVAEKLFF.

This clone has more than one count but fewer than ten. This rearrangement joins TRBV18 to TRBJ1-3; no clear D. The CDR3 runs 13 residues. Trimming took 2 bases from V and 8 from J, leaving 10 bases between them. Looked up from germline, CDR1 is KGHSH and CDR2 is LQKENI. The DNA for the CDR3 is TGTGCCAGCTCACCAGGGCCCCTGGACACCATATATTTT. Protein product: CASSPGPLDTIYF.

This chain joins TRBV30 and TRBJ2-1; tentatively, D is TRBD1 (6 bases). Germline values: CDR1 GTSNPN, CDR2 SVGIG (reference sequence). This CDR3 region has 13 residues. The V end was cut by 3 bases, the J end by 13 bases, with 19 bases between. CDR3 bases: TGTGCCTGGAGCCGAGACAGGTTTGGTGGTCAGTTCTTC. Protein: CAWSRDRFGGQFF.

This clone has just a few counts. The CDR3: CASRRRLGDEKLFF. Written as DNA, the CDR3 is TGCGCCAGCCGTCGTCGCCTGGGGGATGAAAAACTGTTTTTT. The V call is TRBV5-1, the J call TRBJ1-4, with a tentative D call TRBD1 (5 bases). The CDR3 is 14 amino acids. CDR1 and CDR2 (germline): SGHRS, YFSETQ. Trimming removed 7 bases at V and 6 bases at J, with 16 bases between. The whole variable domain, remainder taken from reference TRBV5-1 and TRBJ1-4, is KAGVTQTPRYLIKTRGQQVTLSCSPISGHRSVSWYQQTPGQGLQFLFEYFSETQRNKGNFPGRFSGRQFSNSRSEMNVSTLELGDSALYLCASRRRLGDEKLFFGSGTQLSVL.

The CDR3 spells CASSPSTDRAYGYTF. The CDR3 nucleotides read TGTGCCAGCTCACCCTCCACTGACAGGGCCTATGGCTACACCTTC. The chain links TRBV18 to TRBJ1-2, with 7 bases identical to TRBD1. Per the germline V gene, CDR1 is KGHSH and CDR2 is LQKENI. The CDR3 runs to 15 residues. J gave up 4 bases and V 3 bases, and 8 bases lay outside the gene matches.

The chain employs TRBV5-1 and TRBJ2-7; 8 positions agree with TRBD2. V shed 4 bases, J shed 3 bases, and the junction held 6 bases outside the gene matches. Germline loops: CDR1 SGHRS, CDR2 YFSETQ. CDR3 length equals 14 residues. The CDR3, as DNA: TGCGCCAGCAGCCCGGGGGGGTCAGACTACGAGCAGTACTTC. Amino acid sequence: CASSPGGSDYEQYF.